These 2 T cell receptor beta chains originate from one sample sequenced in a study of spatial heterogeneity in lung cancer (dated by TCRdb to 2018 to 2020). Taken with the paper, the label for time point translates to: sample taken at primary tumor resection. Whole RNA extracted from tumor and nontumor lung tissue, or from cryopreserved PBMC samples, was used for TCR sequencing without cell sorting. Libraries were made using 5' RACE. Sequencing relied on a NextSeq 500. TCRdb trimmed public reads at Q25 via fastp, called clones via MiXCR and kept in-frame beta chains. For every CDR3 protein sequence, its rows merge into one entry that carries the most common genes and DNA. Across this sample there are about 92,000 distinct CDR3 sequences, with 10% to 15% seen only once. Under 50% of the sample is in the top ten clones. The sequencing used PBMCs, collected at surgery. These receptors were collected from a male donor with early-stage non-small cell lung cancer.

The chain recombines TRBV20-1 with TRBJ1-6, with 7 bases lining up with TRBD1. Germline V CDR1 and CDR2: DFQATT, SNEGSKA (reference sequence). The CDR3 extends over 13 amino acids. With 7 bases clipped from V and 9 bases from J, the junction kept 9 bases outside the gene matches. CDR3 loop: CSVGTDALSPLHF. CDR3 DNA: TGCAGTGTCGGGACAGACGCGCTTTCACCCCTCCACTTT.

The chain combines TRBV7-8 with TRBJ2-3, with 8 bases lining up with TRBD2. With 5 bases clipped from V and 7 bases from J, the junction kept 8 bases outside the gene matches. The CDR3 consists of 14 residues. From germline, CDR1 is SGHVS and CDR2 FQNEAQ. CDR3 in amino acids: CASSQAGAGHTQYF. Here the CDR3 DNA reads TGTGCCAGCAGCCAAGCGGGAGCGGGGCATACGCAGTATTTT.